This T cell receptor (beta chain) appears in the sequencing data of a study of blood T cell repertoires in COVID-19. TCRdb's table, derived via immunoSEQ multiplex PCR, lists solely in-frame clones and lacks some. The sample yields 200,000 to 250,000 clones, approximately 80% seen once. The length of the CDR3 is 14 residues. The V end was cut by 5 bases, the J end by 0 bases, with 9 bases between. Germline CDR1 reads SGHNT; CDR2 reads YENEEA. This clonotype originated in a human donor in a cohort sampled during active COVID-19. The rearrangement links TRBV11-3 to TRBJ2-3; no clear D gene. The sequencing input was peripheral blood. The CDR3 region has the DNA TGTGCCAGCAGCCTGACACATAGCACAGATACGCAGTATTTT. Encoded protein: CASSLTHSTDTQYF.